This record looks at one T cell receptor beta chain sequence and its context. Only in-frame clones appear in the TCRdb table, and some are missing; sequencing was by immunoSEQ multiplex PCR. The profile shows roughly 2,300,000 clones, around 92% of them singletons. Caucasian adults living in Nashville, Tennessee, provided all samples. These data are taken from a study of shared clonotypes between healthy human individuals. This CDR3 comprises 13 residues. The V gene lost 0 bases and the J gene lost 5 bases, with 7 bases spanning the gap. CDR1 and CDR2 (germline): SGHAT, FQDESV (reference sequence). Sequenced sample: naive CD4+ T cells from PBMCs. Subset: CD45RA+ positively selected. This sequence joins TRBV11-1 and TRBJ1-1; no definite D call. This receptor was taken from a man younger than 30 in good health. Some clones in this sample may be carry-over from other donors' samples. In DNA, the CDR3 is TGTGCCAGCAGCTTAGCCTTGGAGACTGAAGCTTTCTTT. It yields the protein CASSLALETEAFF.